This T cell receptor (beta chain) was captured by sequencing in a study of blood T cell repertoires in COVID-19. Trimming at V came to 5 bases and at J to 8 bases, leaving 9 bases not matched to a gene. This CDR3 contains 15 residues. Germline loops: CDR1 LGHDT, CDR2 YNNKEL (reference sequence). The study drew participants aged about 18 to 95 years from 20 to 30 US areas. Assay used: immunoSEQ multiplex PCR; TCRdb lists only in-frame clones, some missing. The sample has 360,000 or so clones, more than 85% seen once. The source of this sequence is a woman aged 30 to 39 who had recovered from COVID-19. Sequenced input: PBMCs or T cells enriched from blood (not recorded which). This chain joins TRBV3-1 (or the pseudogene TRBV3-2) and TRBJ2-1; the match to TRBD2 covers 10 bases. The CDR3 sequence is CASSTSSGRGYEQFF. The CDR3 DNA reads TGTGCCAGCAGCACCTCTAGCGGGAGAGGGTATGAGCAGTTCTTC.